A single sample gave rise to the 26 T cell receptor beta chains below, sequenced in a study of T cell responses to AZD1222 COVID-19 vaccine. The protocol was immunoSEQ multiplex PCR, while the TCRdb copy is restricted to in-frame clones and leaves out a portion. The top ten clones hold less than 9.5% of a sample with fewer than 150,000 clones, 92% of them seen once. Source: peripheral blood, taken 28 days after the second AZD1222 dose. The receptors originated from an adult who received the AZD1222 COVID-19 vaccine.

The chain has TRBV27 and TRBJ2-1; 9 positions match TRBD2. The trim removed 6 bases at V and 8 bases at J, leaving 11 bases unmatched. Germline CDR1 reads MNHEY; CDR2 reads SMNVEV (reference sequence). The CDR3 spans 15 residues. CDR3 bases: TGTGCCAGCAGCCGGGCTGCTAGCGGGATTGATGAGCAGTTCTTC. Amino acids: CASSRAASGIDEQFF.

The chain recombines TRBV10-3 with TRBJ1-1; 9 nucleotides align to TRBD1. The V segment lost 11 bases and the J segment 3 bases; nucleotides outside the gene matches: 10. Germline loops: CDR1 ENHRY, CDR2 SYGVKD. This CDR3 has 14 residues. Here the CDR3 reads CAAARTGVDTEAFF. CDR3 DNA: TGTGCCGCCGCCCGGACAGGGGTTGACACTGAAGCTTTCTTT.

CDR3 residues: CASSPRQTIYGYTF. CDR3 bases: TGTGCCAGCAGTCCTCGACAGACAATCTATGGCTACACCTTC. The chain joins TRBV9 to TRBJ1-2; D perhaps matches TRBD1 (5 bases). V was shortened by 5 bases and J by 4 bases, with 15 bases between the two germline ends. The CDR3 consists of 14 residues. Per the germline V gene, CDR1 is SGDLS and CDR2 is YYNGEE.

The rearrangement uses TRBV19 and TRBJ1-5; D uncertain. Trimming left V 6 bases short and J 1 base short, with 13 bases between. The CDR3 is 15 residues long. CDR1 LNHDA and CDR2 SQIVND come from the germline V gene (reference sequence). The CDR3 here is CASSLFRASNQPQHF. Written as DNA, the CDR3 is TGTGCCAGTAGCCTATTTAGGGCAAGCAATCAGCCCCAGCATTTT.

The genes are TRBV6-5 and TRBJ1-6; D not resolved. V was shortened by 8 bases and J by 7 bases, with 12 bases between the two germline ends. The CDR3 covers 13 residues. Germline V gene data show CDR1 as MNHEY and CDR2 as SVGAGI. This CDR3 is CASLGQLNSPLHF. The CDR3 DNA is TGTGCCAGCCTTGGTCAGCTGAATTCACCCCTCCACTTT.

This clone was observed a single time. The rearrangement uses TRBV12-3 or TRBV12-4 and TRBJ1-1, with 7 bases that match TRBD1. The CDR3 totals 13 residues. The V and J ends lost 8 bases and 5 bases, in that order; junction bases with no gene match: 8. CDR3: CASSVTGETEAFF. CDR3 in DNA: TGTGCCAGCTCGGTTACAGGGGAAACTGAAGCTTTCTTT.

J is TRBJ2-1 and V is TRBV7-8; no reliable D call. Trimming stripped 1 base from V and 7 bases from J, with 5 bases between. Germline V gene sequence: CDR1 SGHVS, CDR2 FQNEAQ. The CDR3 length is 12 residues. CDR3 nucleotide sequence: TGTGCCAGCAGCTTAGATGGGAATGAGCAGTTCTTC. This gives the protein CASSLDGNEQFF. Full variable domain (remainder filled in from reference TRBV7-8 and TRBJ2-1): GAGVSQSPRYKVAKRGQDVALRCDPISGHVSLFWYQQALGQGPEFLTYFQNEAQLDKSGLPSDRFFAERPEGSVSTLKIQRTQQEDSAVYLCASSLDGNEQFFGPGTRLTVL.

V is TRBV9 and J is TRBJ2-7; D is possibly TRBD2 (5 bases). The V gene's germline CDR1 is SGDLS and CDR2 YYNGEE. This CDR3 spans 12 amino acids. Trimming removed 3 bases from V and 7 bases from J, with 11 bases in between. CDR3 sequence: CASSGTPGEQYF. CDR3 sequence (DNA): TGTGCCAGCAGCGGGACTCCGGGTGAGCAGTACTTC.

This sequence joins TRBV3-1 (or the pseudogene TRBV3-2) and TRBJ1-1; TRBD1 might be the D (5 bases). V dropped 4 bases and J dropped 5 bases, with 11 bases sitting between them. The CDR3 contains 13 residues. The V gene's germline CDR1 is LGHDT and CDR2 YNNKEL (reference sequence). CDR3 bases: TGTGCCAGCAGCCTCCAGGGAAGAACTGAAGCTTTCTTT. It is translated as CASSLQGRTEAFF.

The chain carries TRBV19 and TRBJ1-2; a weak D match, TRBD1 (5 bases). From germline, CDR1 is LNHDA and CDR2 SQIVND (reference sequence). The CDR3 loop spans 13 amino acids. Between the trimmed V and J ends, which lost 3 bases and 1 base, there was a span of 6 bases. As DNA, the CDR3 is TGTGCCAGTAGTATGGGGGATAACTATGGCTACACCTTC. Its protein product is CASSMGDNYGYTF.

CDR3 sequence: CASSEAGTKAYEQYV. DNA of the CDR3: TGTGCCAGCAGTGAAGCTGGGACTAAAGCCTACGAGCAGTACGTC. The chain links TRBV2 to TRBJ2-7; 7 positions agree with TRBD2. Trimming took 0 bases from V and 2 from J; bases not matched to a gene: 4. The CDR3 runs 15 residues. Germline loops: CDR1 SNHLY, CDR2 FYNNEI.

Note on this clone: Other DNA sequences in the same sample also yield this CDR3. The V and J genes are TRBV3-1 (or the pseudogene TRBV3-2) and TRBJ1-1; D uncertain. Between the trimmed V and J ends, which lost 1 base and 4 bases, there was a span of 4 bases. CDR3 length: 12 residues. The germline gives CDR1 LGHDT, CDR2 YNNKEL (reference sequence). CDR3 DNA: TGTGCCAGCAGCCAAGGGGGCACTGAAGCTTTCTTT. It codes for CASSQGGTEAFF.

CDR3 loop: CASSLGLGQEAFF. Written as DNA, the CDR3 is TGTGCCAGCAGCTTAGGTCTAGGACAGGAAGCTTTCTTT. The chain joins TRBV11-3 to TRBJ1-1; D is perhaps TRBD1 (6 bases). Per the germline V gene, CDR1 is SGHNT and CDR2 is YENEEA. This CDR3 contains 13 residues. Trimming left V 1 base short and J 8 bases short, with 11 bases between.

The chain recombines TRBV30 with TRBJ1-5, with D uncertain. Trimming left V 4 bases short and J 0 bases short, with 19 bases between. The CDR3 has 17 residues. CDR1 and CDR2 (germline): GTSNPN, SVGIG (reference sequence). The CDR3 nucleotides are TGTGCCTGGAAGGATATTGAGGGATCCTATAGCAATCAGCCCCAGCATTTT. It specifies CAWKDIEGSYSNQPQHF.

The chain joins TRBV10-1 to TRBJ1-5, with unresolved D. This CDR3 region has 13 residues. Germline values: CDR1 WNHNN, CDR2 SYGVQD (reference sequence). Trimming removed 4 bases from V and 4 bases from J, with 8 bases in between. CDR3 DNA sequence: TGCGCCAGCAGTGCCGGACCGAATCAGCCCCAGCATTTT. This sequence encodes CASSAGPNQPQHF.

The chain has TRBV5-4 and TRBJ2-3, with D perhaps TRBD1 or TRBD2 (5 bases each). CDR3 length equals 15 residues. In germline, CDR1 is SGHNT, CDR2 YYREEE (reference sequence). Trimming cost V 2 bases and J 2 bases, with 12 bases left between them. In DNA, the CDR3 is TGTGCCAGCAGCTTACTAGGGGCCTACACAGATACGCAGTATTTT. Residues: CASSLLGAYTDTQYF.

The chain links TRBV9 to TRBJ2-3, with D tentatively TRBD2 (6 bases). V dropped 2 bases and J dropped 4 bases, with 14 bases sitting between them. Germline V lookup: CDR1 SGDLS, CDR2 YYNGEE. CDR3 length equals 15 residues. CDR3 in DNA: TGTGCCAGCAGCGTCTCAGACGGGAGTGCAGATACGCAGTATTTT. It translates to CASSVSDGSADTQYF.

This chain links TRBV19 with TRBJ1-2; 12 bases line up with TRBD1. The length of the CDR3 is 14 residues. Germline trimming cut 5 bases from V and 6 bases from J; bases unmatched to any gene: 4. The germline V gene has CDR1 LNHDA and CDR2 SQIVND (reference sequence). CDR3 sequence: CASSLGQGAHGYTF. CDR3 nucleotides: TGTGCCAGTAGTCTGGGACAGGGGGCGCATGGCTACACCTTC.

The chain recombines TRBV16 with TRBJ1-4; tentative D call: TRBD1 (6 bases). Trimming took 3 bases from V and 3 from J, leaving 8 bases between them. The CDR3 has 14 amino acids. Per germline, CDR1 KGHSY and CDR2 FQNENV. CDR3 in amino acids: CASSHRGANEKLFF. DNA for the CDR3: TGTGCCAGCAGCCACAGGGGTGCTAATGAAAAACTGTTTTTT.

The rearrangement links TRBV7-9 to TRBJ1-2, with a weak D call TRBD1 (5 bases). CDR3 length equals 16 residues. V was clipped by 5 bases and J by 4 bases, with 20 bases between them. Looked up from germline, CDR1 is SEHNR and CDR2 is FQNEAQ (reference sequence). In DNA, the CDR3 is TGTGCCAGCAGCCCCCTTAATACGCCCGGGGGCTATGGCTACACCTTC. It is translated as CASSPLNTPGGYGYTF. The variable domain in full, completed from reference TRBV7-9 and TRBJ1-2, reads DTGVSQNPRHKITKRGQNVTFRCDPISEHNRLYWYRQTLGQGPEFLTYFQNEAQLEKSRLLSDRFSAERPKGSFSTLEIQRTEQGDSAMYLCASSPLNTPGGYGYTFGSGTRLTVV.

The chain recombines TRBV5-4 with TRBJ1-3, with D perhaps matching TRBD1 (5 bases). V lost 2 bases and J 0 bases, leaving 9 bases between the germline ends. The CDR3 covers 15 residues. Germline CDR1 and CDR2: SGHNT and YYREEE (reference sequence). CDR3 sequence reads: CASSFRQSSGNTIYF. DNA of the CDR3: TGTGCCAGCAGCTTTAGACAGTCCTCTGGAAACACCATATATTTT.

The chain links TRBV10-3 to TRBJ1-1; no firm D call. V shed 3 bases and J shed 6 bases, with 8 bases lying between them. The CDR3 contains 12 residues. From germline, CDR1 is ENHRY and CDR2 SYGVKD. The CDR3 here is CAISDSPPEAFF. In DNA form, the CDR3 reads TGTGCCATCAGTGATTCCCCCCCTGAAGCTTTCTTT.

V usage is TRBV4-2 and J usage is TRBJ1-2; D unresolved. The V gene lost 2 bases and the J gene lost 8 bases, with 18 bases spanning the gap. CDR1 LGHNA and CDR2 YNFKEQ come from the germline V gene. This CDR3 has 15 residues. This chain's CDR3 is CASSQSRVGVRGYTF. The CDR3 DNA sequence: TGTGCCAGCAGCCAATCGCGGGTTGGCGTGCGGGGCTACACCTTC.

This rearrangement joins TRBV18 to TRBJ1-1, with a weak D call TRBD1 (6 bases). The CDR3 is 14 residues long. The V end was cut by 4 bases, the J end by 7 bases, with 16 bases between. Germline assignment: CDR1 KGHSH and CDR2 LQKENI. CDR3 sequence reads: CASSREQGAIEAFF. As DNA, the CDR3 is TGTGCCAGCTCACGAGAACAGGGAGCGATTGAAGCTTTCTTT.

J is TRBJ1-1 and V is TRBV7-9; tentatively, D is TRBD1 (6 bases). The ends were cut back, 5 bases at V and 1 base at J, with 14 bases in the middle. Germline V gene sequence: CDR1 SEHNR, CDR2 FQNEAQ (reference sequence). The CDR3 is 15 amino acids. CDR3 DNA: TGTGCCAGCAGCACCGGGGGGACACCGAACACTGAAGCTTTCTTT. Amino acids: CASSTGGTPNTEAFF. Variable domain in full (rest from reference TRBV7-9 and TRBJ1-1): DTGVSQNPRHKITKRGQNVTFRCDPISEHNRLYWYRQTLGQGPEFLTYFQNEAQLEKSRLLSDRFSAERPKGSFSTLEIQRTEQGDSAMYLCASSTGGTPNTEAFFGQGTRLTVV.

This clone has a handful of counts. Other nucleotide sequences from this sample produce the same CDR3. The V call is TRBV6-5, the J call TRBJ1-1, with TRBD1 as a possible D gene (5 bases). Germline V gene data show CDR1 as MNHEY and CDR2 as SVGAGI. The V gene lost 2 bases and the J gene lost 3 bases, with 7 bases spanning the gap. CDR3 length: 13 amino acids. CDR3 region: CASSYGGYTEAFF. For the CDR3, the DNA is TGTGCCAGCAGTTACGGGGGTTACACTGAAGCTTTCTTT.